These 9 T cell receptor beta chains originate from one sample sequenced in a study of tumor-infiltrating lymphocytes in primary liver carcinoma. cDNA specific to TCR beta was made from approximately 500 ng of total RNA, with a constant-region primer employed for priming. Libraries of TCR beta came from three nested multiplex PCR rounds with slightly modified ARM-PCR. Running around 9 cycles apiece, the first two PCR rounds relied on TRBV1-TRBV30 forward primers together with a C-beta reverse primer. Using its own MiXCR run on the multiplex PCR reads, TCRdb lists one record per CDR3 protein. The table lists approximately 330,000 distinct CDR3 sequences, 65% of them singletons. Germline DNA was extracted alongside blood RNA, which was obtained from unsorted whole blood. Sequencing was done on a sample of peripheral blood. Receptor source: a middle-aged man with primary liver carcinoma and hepatitis B virus infection.

Worth noting for this clonotype: A much larger clone lies one base from this, so it may be a read error. The chain links TRBV7-9 to TRBJ2-6; tentatively, D is TRBD1 (6 bases). The CDR3 sequence is 16 residues long. Germline V gene data show CDR1 as SEHNR and CDR2 as FQNEAQ (reference sequence). Here the CDR3 DNA reads TGTGCCAGCAGCTTAGGGAGCCTGGCAGGGGCCAACATCCTGACTTTC. Its translation is CASSLGSLAGANILTF.

This clonotype was seen ten or more times. The gene calls are TRBV6-6 and TRBJ1-3; TRBD1 matches 9 bases. The CDR3 is 15 residues long. CDR1 is MNHNY and CDR2 is SVGAGI in the germline V gene (reference sequence). V lost 6 bases and J lost 0; bases outside the gene matches: 3. As DNA, the CDR3 is TGTGCCAGCAGGTGGGACAGGGCCTCTGGAAACACCATATATTTT. Amino acid sequence: CASRWDRASGNTIYF.

With regard to this clonotype: Since a much larger clone is just one base distant, this may be a read error. The chain recombines TRBV4-1 with TRBJ1-3; no firm D call. This CDR3 has 17 residues. Germline-derived CDR1 and CDR2 are MGHRA and YSYEKL. Trimming took off 1 base at V and 0 bases at J, with 13 bases between the two ends. The CDR3 DNA sequence: TGCGCCAGCAGCCAAGGGCGCGGCATGAGCTCTGGAAACACCATATATTTT. The encoded protein is CASSQGRGMSSGNTIYF.

The chain employs TRBV5-6 and TRBJ2-1; TRBD1 is a possible D gene (6 bases). Germline V gives CDR1 SGHDT, CDR2 YYEEEE. There are 14 residues in the CDR3. Trimming cost V 0 bases and J 6 bases, with 10 bases left between them. CDR3 loop: CASSLGRGFNEQFF. CDR3 bases: TGTGCCAGCAGCTTGGGCAGGGGATTCAATGAGCAGTTCTTC.

Details on this clonotype: Since a much larger clone is just one base distant, this may be a read error. The CDR3 end shows no conserved phenylalanine or tryptophan, and so a read error is likely. The chain combines TRBV6-6 with TRBJ2-5; no reliable D call. The ends were cut back, 6 bases at V and 0 bases at J, with 11 bases in the middle. This CDR3 is built from 14 residues. Germline lookup yields CDR1 MNHNY and CDR2 SVGAGI (reference sequence). CDR3 protein: CASSLADHQETQYS. DNA of the CDR3: TGTGCCAGCAGCTTAGCAGATCACCAAGAGACCCAGTACTCC.

This clonotype was seen only a few times. V and J are TRBV11-1 and TRBJ1-2; D uncertain. The V and J ends lost 2 bases and 0 bases respectively, with 10 bases between them. Germline assignment: CDR1 SGHAT and CDR2 FQDESV (reference sequence). This CDR3 has 15 amino acids. The CDR3 sequence is CASSLSAGTNYGYTF. In DNA form, the CDR3 reads TGTGCCAGCAGCTTATCGGCAGGTACTAACTATGGCTACACCTTC.

The chain joins TRBV5-1 to TRBJ2-7; D is perhaps TRBD1 (6 bases). The CDR3 covers 14 residues. The germline CDR1 and CDR2 sequences are SGHRS and YFSETQ. The germline V and J ends were trimmed by 0 bases and 3 bases, with 10 bases remaining between them. In nucleotides, the CDR3 is TGCGCCAGCAGCTTGGAGGGCAGGGGCTACGAGCAGTACTTC. Translation gives CASSLEGRGYEQYF.

Of note for this clonotype: One junction end does not reproduce the germline sequence, and a read error may be involved. The V and J genes are TRBV10-1 and TRBJ2-7, with 13 bases matching TRBD2. The CDR3 sequence is 17 residues long. Germline-derived CDR1 and CDR2 are WNHNN and SYGVQD (reference sequence). The CDR3 nucleotides read TGCGCCAGGGCCCCTGGGACTAGCGGGGCCCGCTCCTACGAGCAATACTTC. This encodes CARAPGTSGARSYEQYF.

CDR3: CGSSPGVGRDSYEQYF. CDR3 nucleotide sequence: TGTGGCAGTAGCCCCGGGGTGGGCAGGGACTCCTACGAGCAGTACTTC. The chain recombines TRBV11-2 with TRBJ2-7; either TRBD1 or TRBD2 may supply D (5 bases each). Germline V CDR1 and CDR2: SGHAT, FQNNGV. The CDR3 contains 16 residues.